This record covers a single T cell receptor beta chain. In the authors' methods: Amplification from reference gene primers served as the basis for estimated nucleated cell counts. Clones were read by immunoSEQ multiplex PCR, and TCRdb kept only the in-frame ones, dropping some. The V and J calls and clone size come from that table; D and trimming were worked out from the DNA. The table shows around 15,000 clones, with roughly nine tenths occurring only once. These data come from a study of blood T cell repertoires in COVID-19. Study summary: Sites in the United States, Italy and Spain provided acute and convalescent COVID-19 samples. Sample material is recorded as cDNA or gDNA derived from T cells, B-cell-depleted T cells, or PBMCs.

V lost 6 bases and J lost 3, with 14 bases in between. The CDR3 is made up of 15 amino acids. Germline CDR1 reads MNHEY; CDR2 reads SMNVEV (reference sequence). The rearrangement uses TRBV27 and TRBJ1-4, with D maybe TRBD1 (5 bases). The TCR was taken from a woman aged 70-85 years in a cohort sampled during active or convalescent COVID-19. The specimen sequenced was peripheral blood. The CDR3 DNA follows: TGTGCCAGCAGCACTGAACAGGAGCCTAATGAAAAACTGTTTTTT. This sequence encodes CASSTEQEPNEKLFF.